These 10 T cell receptor beta chains were all obtained from the same sample, sequenced in a study of shared clonotypes between healthy human individuals. Clones were read by immunoSEQ multiplex PCR, and TCRdb kept only the in-frame ones, dropping some. Of approximately 740,000 clones listed, approximately 79% are singletons. The sample consisted of memory CD4+ T cells sorted from blood. This sample's subset: CD45RA-negative fraction. The receptors originated from a woman in her twenties or thirties in good health.

The V and J genes are TRBV2 and TRBJ1-4; D ambiguous. Looked up from germline, CDR1 is SNHLY and CDR2 is FYNNEI. Trimming took 4 bases from V and 8 from J, leaving 14 bases between them. CDR3 length: 14 residues. CDR3 DNA sequence: TGTGCCAGCAGTGTCGCCCAGTCGGAGGAAAAACTGTTTTTT. Its translation is CASSVAQSEEKLFF.

This chain uses TRBV2 with TRBJ1-3; D is unclear. The germline V gene encodes CDR1 SNHLY and CDR2 FYNNEI. This CDR3 has 12 residues. V lost 6 bases and J 4 bases, leaving 7 bases between the germline ends. CDR3 residues: CASRSRGNTIYF. The DNA of the CDR3 is TGTGCCAGCAGAAGTAGGGGAAACACCATATATTTT.

Regarding this clone: Within the sample, other DNA sequences also encode this same CDR3. The chain is built from TRBV28 and TRBJ1-1; D remains unclear. The V and J ends lost 3 bases and 4 bases respectively, with 6 bases between them. CDR3 length: 12 amino acids. CDR1 is MDHEN, CDR2 SYDVKM, per germline. The CDR3 spells CASSLWATEAFF. Here the CDR3 DNA reads TGTGCCAGCAGTTTGTGGGCCACTGAAGCTTTCTTT.

The gene calls are TRBV7-2 and TRBJ2-1; the D gene is possibly TRBD2 (5 bases). This CDR3 contains 14 residues. The V gene's germline CDR1 is SGHTA and CDR2 FQGNSA. Trimming left V 5 bases short and J 3 bases short, with 11 bases between. This chain's CDR3 is CASSPDSDYNEQFF. The CDR3 nucleotides read TGTGCCAGCAGCCCGGACTCAGACTACAATGAGCAGTTCTTC.

The V and J genes are TRBV28 and TRBJ1-2; 9 bases map to TRBD1. V lost 1 base and J lost 8; bases outside the gene matches: 14. The CDR3 is 17 amino acids. Germline V lookup: CDR1 MDHEN, CDR2 SYDVKM. The CDR3 reads CASSLSGPLQGAWGYTF. DNA of the CDR3: TGTGCCAGCAGTTTATCCGGCCCTCTACAGGGGGCATGGGGCTACACCTTC.

The V and J genes are TRBV28 and TRBJ2-7, with unresolved D. The germline gives CDR1 MDHEN, CDR2 SYDVKM. The V end was cut by 6 bases, the J end by 1 base, with 13 bases between. This CDR3 is built from 14 residues. In DNA form, the CDR3 reads TGTGCCAGCAGGATCCCGGACGGTTCCTACGAGCAGTACTTC. It codes for CASRIPDGSYEQYF.

The chain couples TRBV7-3 to TRBJ1-1; a possible D gene is TRBD1 (6 bases). Trimming removed 4 bases at V and 2 bases at J, with 8 bases between. CDR3 size: 13 residues. Germline V lookup: CDR1 SGHTA, CDR2 FQGTGA. Here the CDR3 reads CASSSGANTEAFF. CDR3 sequence (DNA): TGTGCCAGCAGCTCGGGGGCAAACACTGAAGCTTTCTTT. Variable domain in full (rest from reference TRBV7-3 and TRBJ1-1): GAGVSQTPSNKVTEKGKYVELRCDPISGHTALYWYRQSLGQGPEFLIYFQGTGAADDSGLPNDRFFAVRPEGSVSTLKIQRTERGDSAVYLCASSSGANTEAFFGQGTRLTVV.

The V and J genes are TRBV29-1 and TRBJ2-1; tentatively, D is TRBD2 (6 bases). The germline V gene has CDR1 SQVTM and CDR2 ANQGSEA. CDR3 size: 14 residues. V was cut by 1 base and J by 10 bases, with 17 bases left in between. CDR3 sequence reads: CSVEVMRDGGEQFF. The CDR3 region has the DNA TGCAGCGTTGAAGTTATGCGGGACGGAGGCGAGCAGTTCTTC.

This clone appeared a few times. The J gene is TRBJ2-3, the V gene TRBV7-9; tentatively, D is TRBD2 (6 bases). The CDR3 has 16 residues. Germline V gene data show CDR1 as SEHNR and CDR2 as FQNEAQ (reference sequence). The V gene lost 4 bases and the J gene lost 2 bases, with 16 bases spanning the gap. The CDR3 bases are TGTGCCAGCAGCTCAGGATGGGCGGGACCCACAGATACGCAGTATTTT. Its protein is CASSSGWAGPTDTQYF.

This clone has more than one count but fewer than ten. The chain joins TRBV7-9 to TRBJ1-1; 8 bases fit TRBD1. CDR3 length: 14 amino acids. The ends lost 5 bases at V and 7 bases at J; junction bases unmatched: 9. In germline, CDR1 is SEHNR, CDR2 FQNEAQ (reference sequence). The CDR3 DNA reads as TGTGCCAGCAGCCCTCGGACAGGGTTCGGTGAAGCTTTCTTT. It yields the protein CASSPRTGFGEAFF.